The source of this T cell receptor beta chain is a study of cytomegalovirus exposure and HLA in healthy donors. On this clone itself: Its specificity is unknown.

The germline CDR1 and CDR2 sequences are MNHEY and SVGAGI. This CDR3 has 13 residues. V lost 8 bases, J lost 7 bases, and 17 bases lay in between. 13 Jbeta primers and 60 Vbeta primers were used for the PCR. Clones were sequenced by immunoSEQ multiplex PCR, and TCRdb holds only the in-frame ones, with some missing. The table lists tens of thousands of clones, 73% of them singletons. Study conclusions and caveats: Apparent HLA restriction characterized most CMV-associated TCR beta chains in a later analysis.

This clonotype was obtained from a man aged 50 to 59 in good health and CMV-seronegative. Sequences were obtained from PBMCs. The rearrangement joins TRBV6-5 to TRBJ1-2; possibly TRBD1 for D (5 bases). For the CDR3, the DNA is TGTGCCAGCCTATCCGGGACTATAGGTGGCTACACCTTC. Its protein product is CASLSGTIGGYTF.